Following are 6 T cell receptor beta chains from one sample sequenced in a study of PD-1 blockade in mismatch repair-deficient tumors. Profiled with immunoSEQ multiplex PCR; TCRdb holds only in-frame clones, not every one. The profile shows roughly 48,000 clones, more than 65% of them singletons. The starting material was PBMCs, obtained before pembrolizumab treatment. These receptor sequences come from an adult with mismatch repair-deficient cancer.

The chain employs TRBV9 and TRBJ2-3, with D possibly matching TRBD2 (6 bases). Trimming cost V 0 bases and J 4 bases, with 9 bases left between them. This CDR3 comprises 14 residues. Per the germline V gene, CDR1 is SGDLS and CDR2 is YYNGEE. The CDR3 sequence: CASSVVGGADTQYF. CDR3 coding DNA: TGTGCCAGCAGCGTAGTAGGAGGGGCAGATACGCAGTATTTT.

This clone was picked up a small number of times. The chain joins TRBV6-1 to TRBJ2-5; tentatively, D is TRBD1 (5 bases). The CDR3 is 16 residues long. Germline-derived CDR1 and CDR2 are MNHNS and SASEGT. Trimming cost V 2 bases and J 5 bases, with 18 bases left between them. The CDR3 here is CASSERQGRVRETQYF. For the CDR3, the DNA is TGTGCCAGCAGTGAACGTCAGGGCAGGGTGCGGGAGACCCAGTACTTC.

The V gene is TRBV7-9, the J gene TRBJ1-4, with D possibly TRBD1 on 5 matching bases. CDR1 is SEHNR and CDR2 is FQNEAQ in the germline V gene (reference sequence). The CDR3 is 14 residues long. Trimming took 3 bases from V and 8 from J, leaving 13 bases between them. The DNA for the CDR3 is TGTGCCAGCAGCTTCAGCAGGGATGGGGAAAAACTGTTTTTT. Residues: CASSFSRDGEKLFF.

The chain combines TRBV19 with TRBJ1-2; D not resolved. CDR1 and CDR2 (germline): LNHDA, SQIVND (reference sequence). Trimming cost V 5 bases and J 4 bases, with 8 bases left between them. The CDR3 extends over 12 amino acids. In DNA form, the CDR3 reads TGTGCCAGTAGTTTCGAAGGCTATGGCTACACCTTC. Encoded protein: CASSFEGYGYTF. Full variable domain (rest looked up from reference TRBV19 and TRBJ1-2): DGGITQSPKYLFRKEGQNVTLSCEQNLNHDAMYWYRQDPGQGLRLIYYSQIVNDFQKGDIAEGYSVSREKKESFPLTVTSAQKNPTAFYLCASSFEGYGYTFGSGTRLTVV.

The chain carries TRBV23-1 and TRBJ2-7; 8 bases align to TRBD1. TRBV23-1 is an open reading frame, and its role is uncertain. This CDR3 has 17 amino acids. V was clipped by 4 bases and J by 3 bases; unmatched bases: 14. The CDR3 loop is CASSPTQSGGQGYEQYF. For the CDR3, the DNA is TGCGCCAGCAGTCCGACCCAGAGTGGAGGACAGGGCTACGAGCAGTACTTC.

The CDR3 loop is CASSWDRLRESAEAFF. The CDR3 DNA reads TGCGCCAGCAGCTGGGACAGGCTCCGCGAGTCGGCTGAAGCTTTCTTT. The chain combines TRBV5-1 with TRBJ1-1; 8 bases align to TRBD1. CDR3 length: 16 residues. The V segment lost 3 bases and the J segment 6 bases; nucleotides outside the gene matches: 13. Germline CDR1 SGHRS, CDR2 YFSETQ.